These T cell receptor beta chains were read from a single sample in a study of T cell responses to AZD1222 COVID-19 vaccine. The protocol was immunoSEQ multiplex PCR, while the TCRdb copy is restricted to in-frame clones and leaves out a portion. The repertoire holds 110,000 to 150,000 clones, around 93% seen once, with 2.8% in the top ten. The material sequenced was peripheral blood, taken on day 0 of AZD1222 vaccination. The receptors stem from an adult in good health. The CDR3 runs from the conserved cysteine through the conserved F or W. The order of the fields is CDR3 protein, CDR3 DNA, clone size, J gene, V gene, D gene. The D gene is left open where the match is weak. Clone size is not always given. Where it is, it says once, few, many or a class for expanded clones.

CDR3: CASSFKTSGGNEQFF
DNA: TGTGCCAGCAGCTTTAAGACTAGCGGGGGCAATGAGCAGTTCTTC
size: -
J: TRBJ2-1
V: TRBV7-9
D: TRBD2

CDR3: CASSLDRAHPYGYTF
DNA: TGTGCCAGCAGCTTAGATAGAGCGCATCCGTATGGCTACACCTTC
size: -
J: TRBJ1-2
V: TRBV11-3
D: -

CDR3: CASSGGTRTYTDTQYF
DNA: TGTGCCAGCTCCGGGGGGACACGGACGTACACAGATACGCAGTATTTT
size: -
J: TRBJ2-3
V: TRBV18
D: -

CDR3: CASRTLDSYEQYF
DNA: TGTGCCAGCAGGACCCTAGACAGCTACGAGCAGTACTTC
size: -
J: TRBJ2-7
V: TRBV28
D: -

CDR3: CASSHRMFRRRYNEQFF
DNA: TGTGCCAGCTCACACAGGATGTTTCGCCGCCGCTACAATGAGCAGTTCTTC
size: -
J: TRBJ2-1
V: TRBV18
D: -

CDR3: CASSELKGSGELFF
DNA: TGTGCCAGCTCAGAATTAAAGGGTTCCGGGGAGCTGTTTTTT
size: once
J: TRBJ2-2
V: TRBV18
D: -

CDR3: CASSGTRGRSLTGELFF
DNA: TGTGCCAGCAGTGGGACTAGAGGTCGTTCTCTCACCGGGGAGCTGTTTTTT
size: -
J: TRBJ2-2
V: TRBV2
D: TRBD2

CDR3: CASSQDQVRDYGYTF
DNA: TGTGCCAGCAGCCAAGATCAAGTACGAGACTATGGCTACACCTTC
size: few
J: TRBJ1-2
V: TRBV3-1/TRBV3-2
D: -

CDR3: CAISGIQGWNQPQHF
DNA: TGTGCCATCAGTGGCATACAGGGTTGGAATCAGCCCCAGCATTTT
size: -
J: TRBJ1-5
V: TRBV10-3
D: -

CDR3: CASSQSRYLSEGGNDNSPLHF
DNA: TGCGCCAGCAGCCAGTCGCGGTACTTGTCGGAAGGCGGGAACGATAATTCACCCCTCCACTTT
size: -
J: TRBJ1-6
V: TRBV4-1
D: -

CDR3: CASSLGGVAGELFF
DNA: TGTGCCAGCAGCTTAGGAGGGGTTGCCGGGGAGCTGTTTTTT
size: -
J: TRBJ2-2
V: TRBV11-3
D: -

CDR3: CATSTRSSTGELFF
DNA: TGTGCCACGTCCACTCGGTCCTCCACCGGGGAGCTGTTTTTT
size: -
J: TRBJ2-2
V: TRBV24-1
D: -

CDR3: CASIPSPPSEETQYF
DNA: TGTGCCAGCATTCCTTCCCCGCCTAGCGAAGAGACCCAGTACTTC
size: -
J: TRBJ2-5
V: TRBV25-1
D: -

CDR3: CASMPESSGNTIYF
DNA: TGTGCCAGCATGCCGGAGAGCTCTGGAAACACCATATATTTT
size: -
J: TRBJ1-3
V: TRBV28
D: -

CDR3: CASSLYPSGGSYEQYF
DNA: TGTGCCAGCAGCCTATACCCTAGCGGGGGTTCCTACGAGCAGTACTTC
size: -
J: TRBJ2-7
V: TRBV7-6
D: TRBD2

CDR3: CASSVVPSYGYTF
DNA: TGTGCCAGCAGCGTAGTCCCCAGCTATGGCTACACCTTC
size: -
J: TRBJ1-2
V: TRBV9
D: -

CDR3: CASSFSGGADNYGYTF
DNA: TGTGCCAGCAGCTTCAGCGGGGGGGCCGATAACTATGGCTACACCTTC
size: -
J: TRBJ1-2
V: TRBV7-6
D: -

CDR3: CASSHARGEQFF
DNA: TGTGCCAGCAGCCACGCCCGGGGGGAGCAGTTCTTC
size: once
J: TRBJ2-1
V: TRBV3-1/TRBV3-2
D: -

CDR3: CASRRDASPLHF
DNA: TGTGCCAGCAGAAGGGATGCTTCACCCCTCCACTTT
size: -
J: TRBJ1-6
V: TRBV2
D: -

CDR3: CASSHRIRSGTIPYEQYF
DNA: TGTGCCAGCAGCCACCGAATCCGATCCGGGACAATTCCCTACGAGCAGTACTTC
size: -
J: TRBJ2-7
V: TRBV14
D: -

CDR3: CASSLRQGATDTQYF
DNA: TGTGCCAGCAGCCTTAGACAGGGGGCGACAGATACGCAGTATTTT
size: -
J: TRBJ2-3
V: TRBV9
D: TRBD1

CDR3: CASSQTQGATGNTIYF
DNA: TGTGCCAGCTCACAGACACAGGGGGCGACGGGAAACACCATATATTTT
size: -
J: TRBJ1-3
V: TRBV18
D: TRBD1

CDR3: CASSVGEQFVNTEAFF
DNA: TGCGCCAGCAGCGTAGGGGAACAGTTCGTGAACACTGAAGCTTTCTTT
size: -
J: TRBJ1-1
V: TRBV5-1
D: -

CDR3: CASSGPGNYGYTF
DNA: TGTGCCAGCAGCGGGCCCGGGAACTATGGCTACACCTTC
size: -
J: TRBJ1-2
V: TRBV7-9
D: -

CDR3: CASSFGGFQPQHF
DNA: TGTGCCAGCAGTTTCGGGGGTTTTCAGCCCCAGCATTTT
size: -
J: TRBJ1-5
V: TRBV27
D: -

CDR3: CATSAINPFGGRQETQYF
DNA: TGTGCCACCAGTGCCATAAATCCCTTCGGGGGGAGACAGGAGACCCAGTACTTC
size: -
J: TRBJ2-5
V: TRBV24-1
D: TRBD2

CDR3: CASSLAGGYEQYF
DNA: TGTGCCAGCAGTTTAGCAGGGGGCTACGAGCAGTACTTC
size: -
J: TRBJ2-7
V: TRBV28
D: TRBD1

CDR3: CASSGQGATNEKLFF
DNA: TGTGCCAGCAGTGGGCAGGGGGCGACTAATGAAAAACTGTTTTTT
size: -
J: TRBJ1-4
V: TRBV2
D: TRBD1

CDR3: CSVEVRQDNIYEQYF
DNA: TGCAGCGTTGAGGTTCGTCAGGACAATATCTACGAGCAGTACTTC
size: -
J: TRBJ2-7
V: TRBV29-1
D: -

CDR3: CASSLGQNTGELFF
DNA: TGTGCCAGCAGCCTTGGGCAGAACACCGGGGAGCTGTTTTTT
size: -
J: TRBJ2-2
V: TRBV3-1/TRBV3-2
D: -

CDR3: CASSESGPLGETQYF
DNA: TGCGCCAGCAGTGAGTCGGGACCCCTCGGGGAGACCCAGTACTTC
size: -
J: TRBJ2-5
V: TRBV10-1
D: -

CDR3: CASTPSGANVLTF
DNA: TGTGCCAGCACCCCGTCTGGGGCCAACGTCCTGACTTTC
size: -
J: TRBJ2-6
V: TRBV6-7
D: -

CDR3: CASSFRTGYGYTF
DNA: TGTGCCAGCAGTTTTAGGACAGGGTATGGCTACACCTTC
size: -
J: TRBJ1-2
V: TRBV27
D: TRBD1

CDR3: CASSVTGSVPYEQYF
DNA: TGTGCCAGCAGCGTGACAGGGTCAGTCCCCTACGAGCAGTACTTC
size: -
J: TRBJ2-7
V: TRBV5-4
D: TRBD1

CDR3: CASRARFRDTEAFF
DNA: TGTGCCAGTAGGGCTCGGTTTCGCGACACTGAAGCTTTCTTT
size: -
J: TRBJ1-1
V: TRBV19
D: -

CDR3: CASSRGNPGAYSNQPQHF
DNA: TGTGCCAGCAGCCGAGGCAACCCGGGGGCTTATAGCAATCAGCCCCAGCATTTT
size: once
J: TRBJ1-5
V: TRBV27
D: -

CDR3: CASSLYYNLGGALSYEQYF
DNA: TGTGCCAGCAGCTTGTACTATAATTTAGGGGGGGCCCTATCCTACGAGCAGTACTTC
size: -
J: TRBJ2-7
V: TRBV7-8
D: -

CDR3: CASGREQQETQYF
DNA: TGTGCCAGCGGAAGGGAGCAACAAGAGACCCAGTACTTC
size: -
J: TRBJ2-5
V: TRBV2
D: -

CDR3: CASSYGSTGELFF
DNA: TGTGCCAGCAGTTATGGGTCCACCGGGGAGCTGTTTTTT
size: -
J: TRBJ2-2
V: TRBV6-6
D: -

CDR3: CASSTIPRSYNEQFF
DNA: TGTGCCAGCAGCACCATACCCCGGAGTTACAATGAGCAGTTCTTC
size: -
J: TRBJ2-1
V: TRBV7-3
D: -

CDR3: CASSHRDSNQPQHF
DNA: TGTGCCAGCAGCCACCGGGACAGTAATCAGCCCCAGCATTTT
size: -
J: TRBJ1-5
V: TRBV7-8
D: TRBD1

CDR3: CASSWASPSSGANVLTF
DNA: TGCGCCAGCAGCTGGGCCAGCCCCAGCTCTGGGGCCAACGTCCTGACTTTC
size: -
J: TRBJ2-6
V: TRBV5-1
D: -

CDR3: CASREPGGTHPGEQYF
DNA: TGTGCCAGCAGGGAACCAGGCGGGACCCACCCCGGGGAGCAGTACTTC
size: -
J: TRBJ2-7
V: TRBV5-8
D: -